The T cell receptor beta chain described here comes from a study of post-analysis software for immune sequencing data. TCR beta cDNA libraries included unique molecular identifiers. Yield was 500,000 or so cDNA molecules from about 1 to 10 million T cells. TCRdb reanalysed the PCR reads using MiXCR and keeps one entry per CDR3 protein. The sample records 600,000 to 750,000 distinct CDR3 sequences, roughly three fifths being singletons. Germline trimming cut 0 bases from V and 5 bases from J; bases unmatched to any gene: 14. The V gene's germline CDR1 is MGHRA and CDR2 YSYEKL. The CDR3 is made up of 20 amino acids. Overall study results and limits: Relative to controls, patients had roughly five TRBV segments at higher frequency, with TRBV5-6, TRBV5-1 and TRBV20-1 among these.

This clonotype was observed a few times. Its matching antigen is unknown. The TCR originated in a girl between 2 and 10 years old with multiple sclerosis. Sequencing was carried out using blood. J is TRBJ2-5 and V is TRBV4-1; 14 positions match TRBD2. CDR3 region: CASSQDRTGLAGGSRETQYF. In DNA, the CDR3 is TGCGCCAGCAGCCAAGACCGAACCGGACTAGCGGGAGGTAGTAGGGAGACCCAGTACTTC.